This T cell receptor (beta chain) was recorded in a study of blood T cell repertoires in COVID-19. With respect to this clone: The same CDR3 is also encoded by other DNA sequences in this sample.

CDR3 size: 14 residues. CDR1 SGHVS and CDR2 FQNEAQ come from the germline V gene. The J segment lost 7 bases and the V segment lost 5 bases, leaving 7 bases of the junction unmatched. Sequencing used immunoSEQ multiplex PCR; TCRdb keeps in-frame clones, though not all of them. Here the sample spans a few hundred thousand clones, 88% being singletons. The source material was peripheral blood. V usage is TRBV7-8 and J usage is TRBJ2-1; 8 bases agree with TRBD2. The origin of this receptor is a man aged 60 to 69 who had recovered from COVID-19. The chain's CDR3 is CASSPGGADNEQFF. The CDR3 DNA follows: TGTGCCAGCAGCCCCGGGGGGGCCGATAATGAGCAGTTCTTC.